The 26 T cell receptor beta chains below all came from one sample that was sequenced in a study of blood T cell repertoires in COVID-19. The repertoire was sequenced with immunoSEQ multiplex PCR; TCRdb's copy has only in-frame clones and lacks some. The sample contains 200,000 to 300,000 clones, 87% of which appear only once. The sample comprised peripheral blood. The source of these receptors is a woman aged 50 to 65 with acute or convalescent COVID-19.

In the case of this clone: One end of the junction is discordant with germline, which a read error may explain. The chain couples TRBV29-1 to TRBJ2-7; possible D gene TRBD2, 6 bases. There are 12 residues in the CDR3. CDR1 is SQVTM, CDR2 ANQGSEA, per germline. DNA of the CDR3: TGCAGCGTTGAAGAATTTCTGGGACTTGAAGACTTC. This translates into CSVEEFLGLEDF.

The chain has TRBV5-1 and TRBJ2-5; 9 positions match TRBD2. Trimming removed 3 bases from V and 1 base from J; junction bases left unmatched: 7. Germline V gene data show CDR1 as SGHRS and CDR2 as YFSETQ. CDR3 length equals 16 residues. CDR3 region: CASSYALAGSQETQYF. CDR3 sequence (DNA): TGCGCCAGCAGCTACGCTCTAGCGGGAAGCCAAGAGACCCAGTACTTC. Full variable domain (outside the CDR3, taken from reference TRBV5-1 and TRBJ2-5): KAGVTQTPRYLIKTRGQQVTLSCSPISGHRSVSWYQQTPGQGLQFLFEYFSETQRNKGNFPGRFSGRQFSNSRSEMNVSTLELGDSALYLCASSYALAGSQETQYFGPGTRLLVL.

In DNA, the CDR3 is TGTGCCAGCAGGGCCCAGGATGAAAAACTGTTTTTT. It specifies CASRAQDEKLFF. V is TRBV27 and J is TRBJ1-4; D remains unclear. CDR1 is MNHEY, CDR2 SMNVEV, per germline (reference sequence). This CDR3 has 12 amino acids. V was clipped by 6 bases and J by 6 bases, with 8 bases between them.

The chain links TRBV5-1 to TRBJ1-1; TRBD1 is a possible D gene (5 bases). Germline V gene data show CDR1 as SGHRS and CDR2 as YFSETQ. The CDR3 is 17 residues long. V shed 0 bases and J shed 2 bases, with 17 bases lying between them. CDR3 sequence reads: CASSLGFAGPQNTEAFF. The CDR3 DNA sequence: TGCGCCAGCAGCTTGGGTTTCGCGGGACCCCAAAACACTGAAGCTTTCTTT. The full variable domain, its missing parts supplied by reference TRBV5-1 and TRBJ1-1, is KAGVTQTPRYLIKTRGQQVTLSCSPISGHRSVSWYQQTPGQGLQFLFEYFSETQRNKGNFPGRFSGRQFSNSRSEMNVSTLELGDSALYLCASSLGFAGPQNTEAFFGQGTRLTVV.

The chain is built from TRBV19 and TRBJ1-5, with 11 bases fitting TRBD1. Trimming removed 3 bases from V and 1 base from J; junction bases left unmatched: 11. The CDR3 spans 19 residues. Germline V CDR1 and CDR2: LNHDA, SQIVND (reference sequence). CDR3 protein: CASSMFGQGASWSNQPQHF. CDR3 in DNA: TGTGCCAGTAGTATGTTCGGACAGGGGGCTTCATGGAGCAATCAGCCCCAGCATTTT.

The chain is built from TRBV6-2 or TRBV6-3 and TRBJ1-2; no clear D. Trimming removed 0 bases at V and 7 bases at J, with 9 bases between. The germline gives CDR1 MNHEY, CDR2 SVGEGT. This CDR3 is built from 13 residues. The CDR3 DNA reads TGTGCCAGCAGTTACTCATCAGGATCTGGCTACACCTTC. Translating it yields CASSYSSGSGYTF.

The chain links TRBV18 to TRBJ2-7; D remains ambiguous. This CDR3 has 15 residues. Germline values: CDR1 KGHSH, CDR2 LQKENI. V dropped 4 bases and J dropped 6 bases, with 19 bases sitting between them. The CDR3, as DNA: TGTGCCAGCTCACTATTCGATAGCTACCTTTCCGAGCAGTACTTC. Amino acid sequence: CASSLFDSYLSEQYF.

The CDR3 region is CASSLVGGRDTEAFF. The CDR3 DNA follows: TGTGCCAGCAGCTTGGTCGGGGGGCGGGACACTGAAGCTTTCTTT. V and J are TRBV5-4 and TRBJ1-1; tentative D call: TRBD1 (6 bases). CDR1 and CDR2 (germline): SGHNT, YYREEE (reference sequence). V was pared by 0 bases and J by 3 bases, with 12 bases between. This CDR3 has 15 residues.

The chain couples TRBV5-4 to TRBJ2-3; 11 bases are shared with TRBD2. CDR3 size: 15 residues. Germline loops: CDR1 SGHNT, CDR2 YYREEE (reference sequence). V shed 0 bases and J 5 bases; nucleotides not matched to a gene: 2. CDR3 sequence (DNA): TGTGCCAGCAGCTTGGCGACTAGCGGGATAGATACGCAGTATTTT. This sequence encodes CASSLATSGIDTQYF.

The chain has TRBV19 and TRBJ2-7, with 12 bases that match TRBD2. The CDR3 has 17 amino acids. The junction had 9 bases not matched to a gene; V was cut back by 5 bases and J by 1 base. Germline V gives CDR1 LNHDA, CDR2 SQIVND (reference sequence). DNA for the CDR3: TGTGCCAGTAGTGGGACTAGCGGGTGGGGAACTTCCTACGAGCAGTACTTC. Its protein is CASSGTSGWGTSYEQYF.

This clone was seen a handful of times. This CDR3 reads CASGGQVNQPQHF. In DNA form, the CDR3 reads TGTGCCAGCGGGGGACAGGTCAATCAGCCCCAGCATTTT. The chain couples TRBV6-5 to TRBJ1-5; 8 bases align to TRBD1. The length of the CDR3 is 13 residues. Germline loops: CDR1 MNHEY, CDR2 SVGAGI. Unmatched junction bases numbered 3, after V lost 8 bases and J lost 3 bases.

V usage is TRBV28 and J usage is TRBJ1-2, with TRBD1 matching 11 bases. Germline V gene sequence: CDR1 MDHEN, CDR2 SYDVKM. Germline trimming cut 5 bases from V and 7 bases from J; bases unmatched to any gene: 9. This CDR3 region has 15 residues. The CDR3 coding sequence is TGTGCCAGCAGTACACCCGGGACAGGGGGTGGTGGCTACACCTTC. Protein product: CASSTPGTGGGGYTF.

The V call is TRBV29-1, the J call TRBJ1-4; D is unresolved. Trimming cost V 7 bases and J 7 bases, with 19 bases left between them. This CDR3 has 14 amino acids. Germline CDR1 and CDR2: SQVTM and ANQGSEA. The CDR3 reads CSAAVRASGEKLFF. In nucleotides, the CDR3 is TGCAGCGCCGCGGTACGAGCTTCGGGTGAAAAACTGTTTTTT.

V usage is TRBV2 and J usage is TRBJ2-2; D gene ambiguous. V lost 7 bases to trimming and J lost 4 bases, with 7 bases between them. Germline CDR1 SNHLY, CDR2 FYNNEI. The CDR3 sequence is 12 residues long. The CDR3 is CASTVTTGELFF. DNA of the CDR3: TGTGCCAGCACAGTTACCACCGGGGAGCTGTTTTTT.

The chain is built from TRBV7-2 and TRBJ2-1; TRBD2 matches 8 bases. V was clipped by 4 bases and J by 4 bases; unmatched bases: 3. This CDR3 is 14 amino acids long. The germline V gene encodes CDR1 SGHTA and CDR2 FQGNSA. CDR3 residues: CASSYSGIYNEQFF. CDR3 DNA: TGTGCCAGCAGCTATAGCGGGATTTACAATGAGCAGTTCTTC.

The rearrangement links TRBV7-9 to TRBJ2-7; TRBD1 is a possible D gene (6 bases). CDR1 and CDR2 (germline): SEHNR, FQNEAQ (reference sequence). Trimming took 3 bases from V and 5 from J, leaving 14 bases between them. The CDR3 is 14 residues long. In nucleotides, the CDR3 is TGTGCCAGCAGCTTGCAGGGGAATACGGACGAGCAGTACTTC. It is translated as CASSLQGNTDEQYF. Variable domain in full (rest from reference TRBV7-9 and TRBJ2-7): DTGVSQNPRHKITKRGQNVTFRCDPISEHNRLYWYRQTLGQGPEFLTYFQNEAQLEKSRLLSDRFSAERPKGSFSTLEIQRTEQGDSAMYLCASSLQGNTDEQYFGPGTRLTVT.

The rearrangement joins TRBV6-5 to TRBJ2-7, with TRBD2 matching over 8 bases. The CDR3 runs to 16 residues. The V segment lost 2 bases and the J segment 1 base; nucleotides outside the gene matches: 7. The V gene's germline CDR1 is MNHEY and CDR2 SVGAGI. The CDR3, as DNA: TGTGCCAGCAGTTACCGGGAGGGCATAGGGTCCTACGAGCAGTACTTC. Translation: CASSYREGIGSYEQYF.

The chain recombines TRBV27 with TRBJ1-3; TRBD1 agrees at 7 bases. V shed 5 bases, J shed 5 bases, and the junction held 3 bases outside the gene matches. This CDR3 is 13 amino acids long. In germline, CDR1 is MNHEY, CDR2 SMNVEV (reference sequence). The CDR3 loop reads CASSPTGRNTIYF. CDR3 nucleotide sequence: TGTGCCAGCAGTCCGACAGGGCGAAACACCATATATTTT.

The chain has TRBV12-3 or TRBV12-4 and TRBJ1-2, with D uncertain. The length of the CDR3 is 11 residues. Between the trimmed V and J ends, which lost 2 bases and 7 bases, there was a span of 5 bases. CDR3: CASSLPGGYTF. In DNA form, the CDR3 reads TGTGCCAGCAGTTTACCAGGTGGCTACACCTTC.

This chain uses TRBV19 with TRBJ2-7, with TRBD1 identical over 8 bases. Germline V gene lookup returns CDR1 LNHDA and CDR2 SQIVND (reference sequence). V shed 9 bases, J shed 6 bases, and the junction held 13 bases outside the gene matches. This CDR3 comprises 14 residues. CDR3 nucleotides: TGTGCCAGCAGAAATACAGGGGGTCCGGTCGAGCAGTACTTC. Translated: CASRNTGGPVEQYF.

This chain links TRBV25-1 with TRBJ1-6; no clear D. There are 13 residues in the CDR3. Trimming removed 1 base at V and 7 bases at J, with 5 bases between. Germline lookup yields CDR1 MGHDK and CDR2 SYGVNS. The CDR3 sequence: CASSEFRNSPLHF. DNA for the CDR3: TGTGCCAGCAGTGAATTCAGGAATTCACCCCTCCACTTT.

The chain employs TRBV5-1 and TRBJ2-1; D ambiguous. The CDR3 is 12 amino acids. CDR1 and CDR2 (germline): SGHRS, YFSETQ. The V end was cut by 0 bases, the J end by 11 bases, with 9 bases between. The CDR3 protein is CASSLEQTKQFF. As DNA, the CDR3 is TGCGCCAGCAGCTTGGAACAGACCAAGCAGTTCTTC. Combining the CDR3 with reference TRBV5-1 and TRBJ2-1 gives the whole variable domain KAGVTQTPRYLIKTRGQQVTLSCSPISGHRSVSWYQQTPGQGLQFLFEYFSETQRNKGNFPGRFSGRQFSNSRSEMNVSTLELGDSALYLCASSLEQTKQFFGPGTRLTVL.

This chain links TRBV9 with TRBJ2-1; 10 nucleotides line up with TRBD2. This CDR3 is 17 amino acids long. After removal of 0 bases from V and 7 bases from J, the junction contained 10 bases not matched to a gene. The germline V gene has CDR1 SGDLS and CDR2 YYNGEE. This chain's CDR3 is CASSVDKREGHRNEQFF. The DNA for the CDR3 is TGTGCCAGCAGCGTAGACAAGCGGGAGGGCCACCGGAATGAGCAGTTCTTC.

This chain connects TRBV5-1 to TRBJ1-3; D remains unclear. Germline V gene lookup returns CDR1 SGHRS and CDR2 YFSETQ. This CDR3 region has 15 residues. V was clipped by 0 bases and J by 1 base, with 8 bases between them. This chain's CDR3 is CASSLASASGNTIYF. The CDR3 DNA reads as TGCGCCAGCAGCTTGGCCTCAGCGTCTGGAAACACCATATATTTT.

The chain employs TRBV18 and TRBJ2-5; 9 bases are a match to TRBD2. Trimming cost V 3 bases and J 3 bases; bases outside gene matches: 5. CDR1 and CDR2 (germline): KGHSH, LQKENI. This CDR3 has 15 residues. CDR3 loop: CASSPPGLAKETQYF. Written as DNA, the CDR3 is TGTGCCAGCTCACCCCCCGGACTAGCGAAAGAGACCCAGTACTTC.

On this clone: This sample includes further DNA sequences coding for the same CDR3. The chain carries TRBV2 and TRBJ1-6; 7 bases are a match to TRBD1. Per germline, CDR1 SNHLY and CDR2 FYNNEI. Trimming cost V 6 bases and J 7 bases; bases outside gene matches: 6. The CDR3 consists of 14 residues. The CDR3 coding sequence is TGTGCCAGCAGGACGACAGGGCCGAATTCACCCCTCCACTTT. It yields the protein CASRTTGPNSPLHF.